These 4 T cell receptor beta chains were all obtained from the same sample, sequenced in a study of blood T cell repertoires in COVID-19. Profiling relied on immunoSEQ multiplex PCR, and the TCRdb table lists in-frame clones only, not all of them. The sample shows about 68,000 clones, 90% to 95% of them seen only once. The sequenced sample consisted of peripheral blood. The receptor source for this set is a man aged 35 to 55 with COVID-19, enrolled during active disease.

The chain links TRBV19 to TRBJ1-6; no definite D call. Germline lookup yields CDR1 LNHDA and CDR2 SQIVND (reference sequence). Between the trimmed V and J ends, which lost 3 bases and 8 bases, there was a span of 11 bases. This CDR3 has 14 residues. The CDR3 DNA reads TGTGCCAGTAGTATGGCGAGCGGTCATTCACCCCTCCACTTT. Amino acids: CASSMASGHSPLHF.

This chain uses TRBV11-2 with TRBJ1-6; D gene unclear. Between the trimmed V and J ends, which lost 5 bases and 13 bases, there was a span of 18 bases. Germline assignment: CDR1 SGHAT and CDR2 FQNNGV. The CDR3 loop spans 14 amino acids. The CDR3 is CASSPATGRSPLHF. For the CDR3, the DNA is TGTGCCAGCAGCCCCGCGACGGGAAGGTCCCCCCTCCACTTT.

The rearrangement links TRBV5-1 to TRBJ1-5; D is unresolved. Trimming stripped 0 bases from V and 2 bases from J, with 6 bases between. The germline V gene encodes CDR1 SGHRS and CDR2 YFSETQ. The CDR3 has 14 amino acids. The CDR3 bases are TGCGCCAGCAGCTTGGGGCCCCGCAATCAGCCCCAGCATTTT. It specifies CASSLGPRNQPQHF. Full variable domain (outside the CDR3, taken from reference TRBV5-1 and TRBJ1-5): KAGVTQTPRYLIKTRGQQVTLSCSPISGHRSVSWYQQTPGQGLQFLFEYFSETQRNKGNFPGRFSGRQFSNSRSEMNVSTLELGDSALYLCASSLGPRNQPQHFGDGTRLSIL.

The J gene is TRBJ1-5, the V gene TRBV3-1 (or the pseudogene TRBV3-2), with a weak D call TRBD1 (6 bases). V lost 4 bases and J lost 2, with 15 bases in between. The CDR3 covers 16 residues. CDR1 and CDR2 from the germline V gene are LGHDT and YNNKEL (reference sequence). Written as DNA, the CDR3 is TGTGCCAGCAGCCCATATGGGGAGGGGGGCAATCAGCCCCAGCATTTT. Amino acid sequence: CASSPYGEGGNQPQHF.